This T cell receptor beta chain was documented in a study of blood T cell repertoires in COVID-19. Study overall: PBMCs, B-cell-depleted T cells, or T cells were the source of the cDNA or gDNA that made up the material.

In germline, CDR1 is SGHNT, CDR2 YYREEE (reference sequence). There are 15 residues in the CDR3. V shed 3 bases, J shed 4 bases, and the junction held 7 bases outside the gene matches. TCRdb's table, derived via immunoSEQ multiplex PCR, lists solely in-frame clones and lacks some. The sample shows 210,000 or so clones, approximately 81% of them seen only once. The sequencing input was peripheral blood. The clonotype comes from a woman aged 80 or over with active or convalescent COVID-19. V is TRBV5-4 and J is TRBJ2-3; 8 bases fit TRBD2. This CDR3 is CASSSGGAESDTQYF. The CDR3 nucleotides are TGTGCCAGCAGCTCGGGGGGGGCAGAATCAGATACGCAGTATTTT.